The 2 T cell receptor beta chains listed next were all sequenced from one sample in a study of CD8 T cells in Susac syndrome (dated by TCRdb to between 2018 and 2021). Library construction relied on the immunoSEQ multiplex PCR assay. RNA was extracted using the RNeasy kit, and about 0.5 to 1 ug of the RNA was reverse transcribed with random hexamers. The public reads were run again by TCRdb, first through fastp at Q25 and then through MiXCR, and only productive beta chains were kept. Each CDR3 protein appears once, grouped with its most common genes and DNA. Here the sample has tens of thousands of distinct CDR3 sequences; approximately 93% occur a single time. Roughly 0.52% of the sample belongs to the ten largest clones. The source material was CD8+ T cells from PBMCs. These TCRs come from a human donor in good health.

This clonotype occurred a few times. This chain joins TRBV20-1 and TRBJ2-7; D might be TRBD2 (6 bases). The CDR3 spans 12 residues. The V end lost 8 bases, the J end lost 2 bases, and 13 bases lay between the germline ends. Germline values: CDR1 DFQATT, CDR2 SNEGSKA (reference sequence). CDR3 region: CSLGGTAYEQYF. The CDR3 DNA is TGCAGTTTGGGAGGAACTGCCTACGAGCAGTACTTC.

On this clonotype: An end of the junction does not agree with germline; a read error may underlie this. The chain couples TRBV29-1 to TRBJ2-5; the D call may be TRBD1 or TRBD2 (5 bases each). Germline V CDR1 and CDR2: SQVTM, ANQGSEA. This CDR3 is 14 amino acids long. The CDR3 DNA sequence: TGCAGCGTTGAACCTGGGACCCTACAAGGGACCCAGTACTTC. Its translation: CSVEPGTLQGTQYF.